The sequence of this T cell receptor beta chain was determined in a study of cytomegalovirus exposure and HLA in healthy donors. The wider study: Early released data had around 79 million unique TCRs, all coming from HLA-typed donors. Overall study findings and caveats: Links to common viral pathogens appeared, in a later analysis, for several of the most significant clusters.

Amplification used 60 Vbeta primers and 13 Jbeta primers. The assay was immunoSEQ multiplex PCR, and TCRdb's table has in-frame clones only and misses some. This table holds 100,000 to 150,000 clones. From germline, CDR1 is MDHEN and CDR2 SYDVKM. The CDR3 is 15 amino acids. V was cut by 2 bases and J by 5 bases, with 13 bases left in between. Comment on this clone: The antigen is undetermined.

The TCR originated in a woman aged 40 to 50 in good health and CMV-seropositive. Sequences were obtained from PBMCs. The V call is TRBV28, the J call TRBJ1-5; D unclear. CDR3 sequence: CASSLGFGLHQPQHF. CDR3 sequence (DNA): TGTGCCAGCAGTTTAGGGTTCGGGTTGCATCAGCCCCAGCATTTT.